This TCR beta chain is drawn from a study of vaccination effects on CD4 cells after COVID-19. Study-level points and caveats: A shortage of convalescent patients and an absence of early post-infection timepoints characterized the study.

CDR3 size: 17 residues. J was trimmed by 0 bases and V by 2 bases; bases with no gene match: 4. Germline loops: CDR1 KGHSH, CDR2 LQKENI. The assay was immunoSEQ multiplex PCR, and TCRdb's table has in-frame clones only and misses some. The repertoire includes approximately 68,000 clones, 78% of them detected once, and about 10% sits in the top ten. In the case of this clone: Its antigen is unidentified.

Peptide-pool stimulation followed by sequencing identified expanded antigen-specific CD4+ clonotypes in the ViraFEST assay. A roughly 10-day culture period preceded the isolation of CD4+ T cells. Each vaccine recipient was nucleocapsid antibody negative and had no prior SARS-CoV-2 infection. The sample was CD4+ T cells from PBMCs cultured with SARS-CoV-2 spike peptides, taken before COVID-19 vaccination. The chain uses TRBV18 and TRBJ1-3; TRBD1 matches at 10 bases. The receptor was isolated from a human donor who received a COVID-19 vaccine. This chain's CDR3 is CASSPGTGVNSGNTIYF. CDR3 coding DNA: TGTGCCAGCTCACCAGGGACAGGGGTGAACTCTGGAAACACCATATATTTT.